Listed below are T cell receptor beta chains from one sample, sequenced in a study of cytomegalovirus exposure and HLA in healthy donors. Sequencing used immunoSEQ multiplex PCR; TCRdb keeps in-frame clones, though not all of them. This table holds about 110,000 clones, 76% found once. Source material: PBMCs. Every receptor here comes from a man younger than 30 in good health and CMV-seronegative. Each CDR3 is given with its conserved first and last residue. Each record gives: clone size, V gene, D gene, CDR3 length, J gene, CDR3 DNA, CDR3 protein. A D gene is named only where the DNA matches it firmly. Where a row states a size, it is once, few, many or the class of an expanded clone; other rows omit it.

clone size: few; V gene: TRBV6-5; D gene: .; CDR3 length: 15; J gene: TRBJ1-5; CDR3 DNA: TGTGCCAGCAGTCAAGGGGGGGCAGGGGCTCAGCCCCAGCATTTT; CDR3 protein: CASSQGGAGAQPQHF
clone size: .; V gene: TRBV25-1; D gene: TRBD1; CDR3 length: 17; J gene: TRBJ2-3; CDR3 DNA: TGTGCCAGCGTACGGTTGGTGGGGCAGGGGGCCACAGATACGCAGTATTTT; CDR3 protein: CASVRLVGQGATDTQYF
clone size: once; V gene: TRBV5-6; D gene: TRBD2; CDR3 length: 15; J gene: TRBJ2-3; CDR3 DNA: TGTGCCAGCACCGTTAGCGGGGTTTACACAGATACGCAGTATTTT; CDR3 protein: CASTVSGVYTDTQYF
clone size: .; V gene: TRBV2; D gene: TRBD1; CDR3 length: 15; J gene: TRBJ1-1; CDR3 DNA: TGTGCCAGCAGTAAAGCAGGGGGCTGGAACACTGAAGCTTTCTTT; CDR3 protein: CASSKAGGWNTEAFF
clone size: .; V gene: TRBV4-3; D gene: .; CDR3 length: 15; J gene: TRBJ1-2; CDR3 DNA: TGCGCCAGCAGCCAAGACGCCGCAGGGGCCTATGGCTACACCTTC; CDR3 protein: CASSQDAAGAYGYTF
clone size: .; V gene: TRBV27; D gene: TRBD1; CDR3 length: 14; J gene: TRBJ1-5; CDR3 DNA: TGTGCCAGCAGTCCCTACAGGGGACCGTGGCCCCAGCATTTT; CDR3 protein: CASSPYRGPWPQHF
clone size: .; V gene: TRBV27; D gene: TRBD1; CDR3 length: 15; J gene: TRBJ2-7; CDR3 DNA: TGTGCCAGCAGTTCCGGACAGGGGAGGGCCTACGAGCAGTACTTC; CDR3 protein: CASSSGQGRAYEQYF
clone size: .; V gene: TRBV14; D gene: .; CDR3 length: 16; J gene: TRBJ1-4; CDR3 DNA: TGTGCCAGCAGCCAAGAGGGGACAAGAGGGAATGAAAAACTGTTTTTT; CDR3 protein: CASSQEGTRGNEKLFF
clone size: .; V gene: TRBV27; D gene: TRBD1; CDR3 length: 14; J gene: TRBJ2-7; CDR3 DNA: TGTGCCAGCAAACAAGACAGGGGTACCTACGAGCAGTACTTC; CDR3 protein: CASKQDRGTYEQYF
clone size: many; V gene: TRBV7-2; D gene: .; CDR3 length: 14; J gene: TRBJ2-7; CDR3 DNA: TGTGCCAGCAGCTTACCGGGAACCTCCTACGAGCAGTACTTC; CDR3 protein: CASSLPGTSYEQYF
clone size: .; V gene: TRBV10-2; D gene: .; CDR3 length: 14; J gene: TRBJ2-3; CDR3 DNA: TGCGCCGTTCAGGGTGGGGAGGCGGGAGATACGCAGTATTTT; CDR3 protein: CAVQGGEAGDTQYF
clone size: .; V gene: TRBV15; D gene: TRBD2; CDR3 length: 18; J gene: TRBJ2-7; CDR3 DNA: TGTGCCACCAGCAGAAAACTAGCGGGGGGATCGACAGCCTACGAGCAGTACTTC; CDR3 protein: CATSRKLAGGSTAYEQYF
clone size: once; V gene: TRBV7-9; D gene: TRBD2; CDR3 length: 16; J gene: TRBJ2-5; CDR3 DNA: TGTGCCAGCAGCTTAGGGGTGAAGTTAGCGGGAGAGACCCAGTACTTC; CDR3 protein: CASSLGVKLAGETQYF
clone size: .; V gene: TRBV7-3; D gene: TRBD2; CDR3 length: 16; J gene: TRBJ2-3; CDR3 DNA: TGTGCCAGCAGCTTGGGACTAGCGGGCGGCACAGATACGCAGTATTTT; CDR3 protein: CASSLGLAGGTDTQYF
clone size: .; V gene: TRBV28; D gene: TRBD1; CDR3 length: 15; J gene: TRBJ2-1; CDR3 DNA: TGTGCCAGCAGACCTACAGGGGGATTTTTCAATGAGCAGTTCTTC; CDR3 protein: CASRPTGGFFNEQFF
clone size: .; V gene: TRBV25-1; D gene: .; CDR3 length: 16; J gene: TRBJ2-3; CDR3 DNA: TGTGCCAGCAGTGAGGGGAGCGGGTTGGGCACAGATACGCAGTATTTT; CDR3 protein: CASSEGSGLGTDTQYF
clone size: .; V gene: TRBV5-4; D gene: .; CDR3 length: 14; J gene: TRBJ1-1; CDR3 DNA: TGTGCCAGCAGCCTCACAGGGAGAAACACTGAAGCTTTCTTT; CDR3 protein: CASSLTGRNTEAFF
clone size: .; V gene: TRBV7-2; D gene: TRBD2; CDR3 length: 16; J gene: TRBJ2-2; CDR3 DNA: TGTGCCAGCAGCGTCTTCGCGGGGGGAGTTACCGGGGAGCTGTTTTTT; CDR3 protein: CASSVFAGGVTGELFF
clone size: .; V gene: TRBV2; D gene: .; CDR3 length: 15; J gene: TRBJ1-5; CDR3 DNA: TGTGCCAGCAGTGAGCGGACACGGGGGGATCAGCCCCAGCATTTT; CDR3 protein: CASSERTRGDQPQHF
clone size: .; V gene: TRBV18; D gene: .; CDR3 length: 14; J gene: TRBJ1-1; CDR3 DNA: TGTGCCAGCTCACCAAACAGGGTGAACACTGAAGCTTTCTTT; CDR3 protein: CASSPNRVNTEAFF
clone size: .; V gene: TRBV9; D gene: .; CDR3 length: 13; J gene: TRBJ2-1; CDR3 DNA: TGTGCCAGCAGCGTATTACAATACAATGAGCAGTTCTTC; CDR3 protein: CASSVLQYNEQFF
clone size: .; V gene: TRBV7-9; D gene: TRBD1; CDR3 length: 15; J gene: TRBJ2-7; CDR3 DNA: TGTGCCAGCAGCTACCCGGGACAGGGGGCCGCCGAGCAGTACTTC; CDR3 protein: CASSYPGQGAAEQYF
clone size: once; V gene: TRBV5-4; D gene: TRBD1; CDR3 length: 13; J gene: TRBJ2-1; CDR3 DNA: TGTGCCAGCAGCTCAGACAGGGTGAATGAGCAGTTCTTC; CDR3 protein: CASSSDRVNEQFF
clone size: .; V gene: TRBV12-2; D gene: .; CDR3 length: 20; J gene: TRBJ2-1; CDR3 DNA: TGTGCAAGTCGCTTAAATGATTCACCGACTAGCGGGGGGATCTACAATGAGCAGTTCTTC; CDR3 protein: CASRLNDSPTSGGIYNEQFF
clone size: .; V gene: TRBV5-4; D gene: .; CDR3 length: 14; J gene: TRBJ2-5; CDR3 DNA: TGTGCCAGCAGCTCGACAGGCCCAAGAGAGACCCAGTACTTC; CDR3 protein: CASSSTGPRETQYF
clone size: .; V gene: TRBV21-1; D gene: .; CDR3 length: 14; J gene: TRBJ1-2; CDR3 DNA: TGTGCCACCACTCCCAGGGGGCAGGACTATGGCTACACCTTC; CDR3 protein: CATTPRGQDYGYTF
clone size: .; V gene: TRBV19; D gene: TRBD1; CDR3 length: 15; J gene: TRBJ1-1; CDR3 DNA: TGTGCCAGTAGAAGGACAGGGGCGATGAACACTGAAGCTTTCTTT; CDR3 protein: CASRRTGAMNTEAFF
clone size: .; V gene: TRBV27; D gene: .; CDR3 length: 15; J gene: TRBJ2-7; CDR3 DNA: TGTGCCAGCAGTTTTCTTTGGGGAGCTGCCTACGAGCAGTACTTC; CDR3 protein: CASSFLWGAAYEQYF
clone size: once; V gene: TRBV19; D gene: .; CDR3 length: 14; J gene: TRBJ1-6; CDR3 DNA: TGTGCCAGTAGTCAAACAGGGTTGAATTCACCCCTCCACTTT; CDR3 protein: CASSQTGLNSPLHF
clone size: few; V gene: TRBV6-6; D gene: .; CDR3 length: 15; J gene: TRBJ2-5; CDR3 DNA: TGTGCCAGCAGTTACTACCGGACTACTCAAGAGACCCAGTACTTC; CDR3 protein: CASSYYRTTQETQYF
clone size: .; V gene: TRBV20-1; D gene: .; CDR3 length: 11; J gene: TRBJ1-1; CDR3 DNA: TGCAGTGCTAGTGGACTCTTGGCGGGTCCCTTT; CDR3 protein: CSASGLLAGPF
clone size: few; V gene: TRBV4-3; D gene: TRBD1; CDR3 length: 17; J gene: TRBJ2-6; CDR3 DNA: TGCGCCAGCAGCCAGGCACAGGGGGCGGCTGGGGCCAACGTCCTGACTTTC; CDR3 protein: CASSQAQGAAGANVLTF
clone size: .; V gene: TRBV19; D gene: TRBD1; CDR3 length: 14; J gene: TRBJ1-2; CDR3 DNA: TGTGCCAGTACCTCCGGACAGGGCCACTATGGCTACACCTTC; CDR3 protein: CASTSGQGHYGYTF
clone size: .; V gene: TRBV6-1; D gene: .; CDR3 length: 11; J gene: TRBJ2-7; CDR3 DNA: TGTGCCAGCAGAACAGGGAGCGAGCAGTACTTC; CDR3 protein: CASRTGSEQYF